This T cell receptor (beta chain) derives from a study of shared clonotypes between healthy human individuals. Whole-study results and caveats: Sharing across four donors was highest in naive CD4 (about 5%) and lowest in memory CD8 (roughly 0.4%). A limitation of the genetic and exposure-history diversity represented arose from few donors.

TCRdb's copy holds only in-frame clones and misses some; the assay was immunoSEQ multiplex PCR. The data show some 700,000 clones, with roughly 91% seen just once and 34% held by the top ten. Donors comprised healthy HIV-negative adults lacking recent acute infections or vaccinations. Per germline, CDR1 MDHEN and CDR2 SYDVKM. CDR3 length equals 15 residues. Between the trimmed V and J ends, which lost 7 bases and 2 bases, there was a span of 18 bases. Remarks on this clone: Its antigen is still unknown.

The clonotype was recovered from a man aged 18-30 years in good health. Some clones in this sample may be carry-over from other donors' samples. The J gene is TRBJ2-7, the V gene TRBV28; tentative D call: TRBD2 (6 bases). What was sequenced was memory CD8+ T cells from PBMCs. As to subset: CD45RO+ cells pooled with CCR7-negative TemRA cells. The CDR3 DNA follows: TGTGCCAGCAATCGCCAGGAGGAGGGTACCTACGAGCAGTACTTC. Protein sequence: CASNRQEEGTYEQYF.